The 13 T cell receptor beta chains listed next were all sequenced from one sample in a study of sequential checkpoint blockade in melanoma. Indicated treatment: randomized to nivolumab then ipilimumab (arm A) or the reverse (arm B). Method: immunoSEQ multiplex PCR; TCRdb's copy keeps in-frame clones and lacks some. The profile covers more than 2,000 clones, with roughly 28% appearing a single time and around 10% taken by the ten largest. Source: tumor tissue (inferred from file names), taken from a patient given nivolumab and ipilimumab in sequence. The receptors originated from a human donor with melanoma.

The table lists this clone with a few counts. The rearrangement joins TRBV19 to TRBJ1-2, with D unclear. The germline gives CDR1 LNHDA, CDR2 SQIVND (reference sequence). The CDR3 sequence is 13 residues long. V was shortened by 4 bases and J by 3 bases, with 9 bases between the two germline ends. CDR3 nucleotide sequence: TGTGCCAGTAGTACGGGAGCCTACTATGGCTACACCTTC. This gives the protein CASSTGAYYGYTF.

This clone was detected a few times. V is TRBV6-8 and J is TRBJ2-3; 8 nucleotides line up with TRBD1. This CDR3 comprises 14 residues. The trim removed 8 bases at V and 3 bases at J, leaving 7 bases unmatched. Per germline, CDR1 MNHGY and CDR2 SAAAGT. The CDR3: CASADRGTTDTQYF. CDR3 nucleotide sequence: TGTGCCAGCGCCGACAGGGGAACTACAGATACGCAGTATTTT.

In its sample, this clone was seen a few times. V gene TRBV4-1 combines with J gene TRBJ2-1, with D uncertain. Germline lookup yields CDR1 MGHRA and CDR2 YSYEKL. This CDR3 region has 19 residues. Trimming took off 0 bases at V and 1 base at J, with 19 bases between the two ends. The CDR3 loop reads CASSQDPLTADGSYNEQFF. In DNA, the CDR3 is TGCGCCAGCAGCCAAGACCCCTTGACGGCAGACGGGTCCTACAATGAGCAGTTCTTC.

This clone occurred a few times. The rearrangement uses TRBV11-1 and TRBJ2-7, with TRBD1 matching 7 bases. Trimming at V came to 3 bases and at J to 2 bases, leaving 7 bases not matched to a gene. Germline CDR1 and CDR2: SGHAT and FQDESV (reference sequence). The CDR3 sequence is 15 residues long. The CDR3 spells CASSLAPDRPYEQYF. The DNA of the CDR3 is TGTGCCAGCAGCTTGGCCCCGGACAGGCCCTACGAGCAGTACTTC.

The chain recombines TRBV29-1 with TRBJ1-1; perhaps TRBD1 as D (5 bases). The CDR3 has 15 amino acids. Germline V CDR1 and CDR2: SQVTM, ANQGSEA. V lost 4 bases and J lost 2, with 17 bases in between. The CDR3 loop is CSVVLMAGQNTEAFF. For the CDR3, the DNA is TGCAGCGTTGTTTTGATGGCAGGGCAAAACACTGAAGCTTTCTTT.

The CDR3 sequence: CASSIGQGRNQPQHF. The CDR3 coding sequence is TGTGCCAGTAGTATCGGACAGGGGCGCAATCAGCCCCAGCATTTT. The chain has TRBV19 and TRBJ1-5; 9 bases map to TRBD1. This CDR3 spans 15 amino acids. Unmatched junction bases numbered 2, after V lost 3 bases and J lost 2 bases. Germline loops: CDR1 LNHDA, CDR2 SQIVND (reference sequence).

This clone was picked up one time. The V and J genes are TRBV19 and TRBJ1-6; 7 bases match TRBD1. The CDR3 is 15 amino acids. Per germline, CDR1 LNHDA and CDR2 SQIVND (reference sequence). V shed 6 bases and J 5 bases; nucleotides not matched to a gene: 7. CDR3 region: CASRSQGSHNSPLHF. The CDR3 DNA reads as TGTGCCAGTAGGTCACAGGGGTCGCATAATTCACCCCTCCACTTT.

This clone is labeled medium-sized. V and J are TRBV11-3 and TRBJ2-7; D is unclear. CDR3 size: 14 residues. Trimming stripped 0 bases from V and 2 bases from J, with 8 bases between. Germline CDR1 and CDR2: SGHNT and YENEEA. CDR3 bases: TGTGCCAGCAGCTTAGAGGTCCAAGCCTACGAGCAGTACTTC. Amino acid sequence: CASSLEVQAYEQYF.

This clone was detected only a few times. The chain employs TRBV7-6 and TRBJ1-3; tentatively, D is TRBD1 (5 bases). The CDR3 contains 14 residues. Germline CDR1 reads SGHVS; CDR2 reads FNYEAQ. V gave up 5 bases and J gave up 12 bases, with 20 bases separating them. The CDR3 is CASSRRGDGRYIYF. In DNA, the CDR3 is TGTGCCAGCAGCCGACGAGGGGACGGGAGGTACATATATTTT.

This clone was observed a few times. CDR3 in amino acids: CASSRVGRVTEAFF. In DNA form, the CDR3 reads TGTGCCAGCAGCCGGGTAGGGAGGGTCACAGAAGCTTTCTTT. The chain employs TRBV11-3 and TRBJ1-1; D remains ambiguous. The CDR3 totals 14 residues. Trimming cost V 5 bases and J 8 bases, with 18 bases left between them. The germline CDR1 and CDR2 sequences are SGHNT and YENEEA.

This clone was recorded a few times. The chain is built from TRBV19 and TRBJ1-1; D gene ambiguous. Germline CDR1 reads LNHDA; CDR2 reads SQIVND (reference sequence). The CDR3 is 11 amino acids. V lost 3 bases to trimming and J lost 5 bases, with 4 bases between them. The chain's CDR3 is CASSIVTEAFF. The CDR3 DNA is TGTGCCAGTAGTATCGTGACTGAAGCTTTCTTT.

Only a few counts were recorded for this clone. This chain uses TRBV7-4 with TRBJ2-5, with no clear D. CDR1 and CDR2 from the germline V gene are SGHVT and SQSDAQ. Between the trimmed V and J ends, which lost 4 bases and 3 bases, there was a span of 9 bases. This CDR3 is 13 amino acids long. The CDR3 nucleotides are TGTGCCAGCAGCTCTGGCCCCAAAGAGACCCAGTACTTC. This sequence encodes CASSSGPKETQYF.

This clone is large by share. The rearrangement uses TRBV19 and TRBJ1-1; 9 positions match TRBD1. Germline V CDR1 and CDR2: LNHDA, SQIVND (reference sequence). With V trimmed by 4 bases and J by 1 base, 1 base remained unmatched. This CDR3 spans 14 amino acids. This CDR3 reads CASSKGQGNTEAFF. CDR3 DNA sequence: TGTGCCAGTAGTAAGGGACAGGGGAACACTGAAGCTTTCTTT.